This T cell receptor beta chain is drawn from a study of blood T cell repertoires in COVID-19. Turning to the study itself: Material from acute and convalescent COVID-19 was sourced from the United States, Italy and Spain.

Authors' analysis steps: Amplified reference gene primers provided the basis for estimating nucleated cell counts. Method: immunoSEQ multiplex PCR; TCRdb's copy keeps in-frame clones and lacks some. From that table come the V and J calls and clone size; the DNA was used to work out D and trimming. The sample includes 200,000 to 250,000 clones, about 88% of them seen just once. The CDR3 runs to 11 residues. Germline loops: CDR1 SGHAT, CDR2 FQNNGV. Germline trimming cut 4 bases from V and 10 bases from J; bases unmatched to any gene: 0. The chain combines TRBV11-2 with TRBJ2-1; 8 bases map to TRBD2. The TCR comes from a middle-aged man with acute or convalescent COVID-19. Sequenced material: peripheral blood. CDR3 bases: TGTGCCAGCAGCTCTAGCGGGGAGCAGTTCTTC. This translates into CASSSSGEQFF.